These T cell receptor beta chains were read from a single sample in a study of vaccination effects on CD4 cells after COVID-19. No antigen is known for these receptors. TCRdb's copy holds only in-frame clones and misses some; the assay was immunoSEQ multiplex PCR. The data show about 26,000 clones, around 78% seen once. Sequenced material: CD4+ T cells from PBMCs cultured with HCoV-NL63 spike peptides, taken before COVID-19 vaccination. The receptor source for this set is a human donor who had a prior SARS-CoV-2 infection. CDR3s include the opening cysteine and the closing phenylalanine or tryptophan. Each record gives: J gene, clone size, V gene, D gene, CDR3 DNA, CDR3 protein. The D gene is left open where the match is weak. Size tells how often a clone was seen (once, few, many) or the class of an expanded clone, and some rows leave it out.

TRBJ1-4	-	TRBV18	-	TGTGCCAGCTCACCAGGAACAGAACCCAATGAAAAACTGTTTTTT	CASSPGTEPNEKLFF
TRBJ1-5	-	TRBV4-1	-	TGCGCCAGCAGCCAAGATCAGGGGACATGGCCCCAGCATTTT	CASSQDQGTWPQHF
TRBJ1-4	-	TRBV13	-	TGTGCCAGCAGCGAACAGGAGTACGGGAAACTGTTTTTT	CASSEQEYGKLFF
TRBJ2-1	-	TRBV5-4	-	TGTGCCAGCAGCTTGGGGGGATTGGGCTACAATGAGCAGTTCTTC	CASSLGGLGYNEQFF
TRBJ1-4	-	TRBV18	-	TGTGCCAGCTCACCGGGTGGAACTAATGAAAAACTGTTTTTT	CASSPGGTNEKLFF
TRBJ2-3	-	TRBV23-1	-	TGCGCCAGCAGTCAATCGCGGGGGCTGGGAGATACGCAGTATTTT	CASSQSRGLGDTQYF
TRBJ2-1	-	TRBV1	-	TGCACCAGCAGCCAGTCTAGCGCGGGCTCCTACAATGAGCAGTTCTTC	CTSSQSSAGSYNEQFF
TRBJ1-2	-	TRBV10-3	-	TGTGCCATCAGTGAGAATACAGCCTCTAACTATGGCTACACCTTC	CAISENTASNYGYTF
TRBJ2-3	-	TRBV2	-	TGTGCCAGCAGTACCCCCATAGGGGGGCGCGATACGCAGTATTTT	CASSTPIGGRDTQYF
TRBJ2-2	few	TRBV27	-	TGTGCCAGCAGTTTAATGGCGGGGCACTACGGGCTTGGCGGGGAGCTGTTTTTT	CASSLMAGHYGLGGELFF
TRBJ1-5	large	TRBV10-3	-	TGTGCCATCAGTTTAGGGATCGAGAGCAATCAGCCCCAGCATTTT	CAISLGIESNQPQHF
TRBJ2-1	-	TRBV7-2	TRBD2	TGTGCCAGCAGCTTAGCCCCGGGACTATCCCCCAATGAGCAGTTCTTC	CASSLAPGLSPNEQFF
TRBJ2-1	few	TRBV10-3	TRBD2	TGTGCCATCAGTGAGCCCCCGGGACTAGCGGGTCCCTACAATGAGCAGTTCTTC	CAISEPPGLAGPYNEQFF
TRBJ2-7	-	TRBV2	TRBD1	TGTGCCAGCAGTTCGACAGGGACCGAGCAGTACTTC	CASSSTGTEQYF
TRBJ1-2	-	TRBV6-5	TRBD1	TGTGCCAATCGGGACAGCGGCGGCTATGGCTACACCTTC	CANRDSGGYGYTF
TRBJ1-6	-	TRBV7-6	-	TGTGCCAGCAGCTTAGAGGGGAGCTCCTATAATTCACCCCTCCACTTT	CASSLEGSSYNSPLHF
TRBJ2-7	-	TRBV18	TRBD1	TGTGCCAGCTCACCACTCGGTCCCGGGACAGGGGGCACGGAGCAGTACTTC	CASSPLGPGTGGTEQYF
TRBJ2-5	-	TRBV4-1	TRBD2	TGCGCCAGCAGCCACCGCAGCGGGAGTGGAGAGACCCAGTACTTC	CASSHRSGSGETQYF
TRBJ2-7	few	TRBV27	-	TGTGCCACCAGGTCCGACTACTACGAGCAGTACTTC	CATRSDYYEQYF
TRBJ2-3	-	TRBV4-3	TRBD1	TGCGCCTCCAGACGGGACAGAGCTCAAGATACGCAGTATTTT	CASRRDRAQDTQYF
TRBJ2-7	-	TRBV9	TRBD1	TGTGCCAGCAGCGTAGGGCAGGGGGCATACGAGCAGTACTTC	CASSVGQGAYEQYF
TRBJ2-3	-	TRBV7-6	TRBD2	TGTGCCAGCAGCTTAGGGGCTGCGGGAGTATCGGATACGCAGTATTTT	CASSLGAAGVSDTQYF
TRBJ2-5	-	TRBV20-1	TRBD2	TGCAGTGCTAGTGGACTAGCAGTCAAAGAGACCCAGTACTTC	CSASGLAVKETQYF
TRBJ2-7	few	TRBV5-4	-	TGTGCCAGCAGGGAACAGGGTCCCCTCCACGAGCAGTACTTC	CASREQGPLHEQYF
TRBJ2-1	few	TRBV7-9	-	TGTGCCAGCAGCCCTGCTCCAGGCAGCGGTTCCTACAATGAGCAGTTCTTC	CASSPAPGSGSYNEQFF
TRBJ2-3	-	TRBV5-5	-	TGTGCCAGCAGCCTCGACCGAGGATGGGATACGCAGTATTTT	CASSLDRGWDTQYF
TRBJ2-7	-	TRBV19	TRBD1	TGTGCCAGTAGTAAAACAGGGGATAGCTCCTACGAGCAGTACTTC	CASSKTGDSSYEQYF
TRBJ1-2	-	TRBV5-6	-	TGTGCCAGCAGCTTTTACGCAGCTAACTATGGCTACACCTTC	CASSFYAANYGYTF
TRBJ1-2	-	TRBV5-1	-	TGCGCCAGCAGCTTGGCCCCGGGGAGCTATGGCTACACCTTC	CASSLAPGSYGYTF
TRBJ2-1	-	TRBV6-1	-	TGTGCCAGCAGTGAAGCGGAGCCAGCTTACAATGAGCAGTTCTTC	CASSEAEPAYNEQFF
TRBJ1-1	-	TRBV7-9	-	TGTGCCAGCAGCTCTCAGGCTAACACTGAAGCTTTCTTT	CASSSQANTEAFF
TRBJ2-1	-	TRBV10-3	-	TGTGCCATCAGTCCCGGCGTTGTATACAATGAGCAGTTCTTC	CAISPGVVYNEQFF